A single sample gave rise to the 20 T cell receptor beta chains below, sequenced in a study of T cell responses to AZD1222 COVID-19 vaccine. Here immunoSEQ multiplex PCR was the method, and the copy in TCRdb shows in-frame clones only, minus some. Among more than 75,000 clones listed, approximately 90% were seen once. This specimen was peripheral blood, taken 28 days after the second AZD1222 dose. Every receptor here comes from an adult who received the AZD1222 COVID-19 vaccine.

This chain links TRBV6-2 or TRBV6-3 with TRBJ2-2; 9 bases map to TRBD2. The CDR3 spans 16 residues. Germline-derived CDR1 and CDR2 are MNHEY and SVGEGT. The ends lost 3 bases at V and 5 bases at J; junction bases unmatched: 7. The CDR3 protein is CASSYGLAGMTGELFF. The CDR3, as DNA: TGTGCCAGCAGTTATGGGCTAGCGGGGATGACCGGGGAGCTGTTTTTT.

The rearrangement links TRBV7-3 to TRBJ2-1; 10 bases align to TRBD2. The CDR3 runs 14 residues. Germline V gene sequence: CDR1 SGHTA, CDR2 FQGTGA. V shed 0 bases, J shed 14 bases, and the junction held 7 bases outside the gene matches. The CDR3: CASSLTGLAVNKFF. The CDR3 nucleotides read TGTGCCAGCAGCTTAACTGGACTAGCGGTCAACAAGTTCTTC. Together with reference TRBV7-3 and TRBJ2-1, the CDR3 gives the full variable domain: GAGVSQTPSNKVTEKGKYVELRCDPISGHTALYWYRQSLGQGPEFLIYFQGTGAADDSGLPNDRFFAVRPEGSVSTLKIQRTERGDSAVYLCASSLTGLAVNKFFGPGTRLTVL.

The chain employs TRBV5-1 and TRBJ2-3; 7 bases match TRBD1. This CDR3 has 16 residues. Trimming cost V 0 bases and J 1 base; bases outside gene matches: 5. Germline CDR1 SGHRS, CDR2 YFSETQ. The CDR3 here is CASSLVGQIRTDTQYF. The CDR3 bases are TGCGCCAGCAGCTTGGTGGGACAGATACGCACAGATACGCAGTATTTT.

The genes are TRBV7-8 and TRBJ1-2; D unresolved. Germline-derived CDR1 and CDR2 are SGHVS and FQNEAQ. Trimming pared 4 bases from V and 4 bases from J, leaving 16 bases between. This CDR3 has 15 residues. CDR3: CASSYNRASGYGYTF. CDR3 in DNA: TGTGCCAGCAGCTATAATCGGGCTTCCGGCTATGGCTACACCTTC.

This sequence joins TRBV7-6 and TRBJ2-3, with TRBD2 identical over 7 bases. Germline values: CDR1 SGHVS, CDR2 FNYEAQ. V trimming: 1 base; J trimming: 4 bases; junction bases outside the gene matches: 5. The CDR3 runs 15 residues. CDR3 sequence (DNA): TGTGCCAGCAGCTTAGGGGCGGGAGCCGCAGATACGCAGTATTTT. It codes for CASSLGAGAADTQYF.

The chain couples TRBV2 to TRBJ1-1, with D tentatively TRBD1 (5 bases). The V gene's germline CDR1 is SNHLY and CDR2 FYNNEI. The CDR3 has 12 amino acids. Trimming stripped 3 bases from V and 8 bases from J, with 10 bases between. CDR3 nucleotide sequence: TGTGCCAGCAGTGATCCGGGGCCCGAAGCTTTCTTT. The encoded protein is CASSDPGPEAFF.

The chain combines TRBV7-7 with TRBJ1-4, with D uncertain. Per the germline V gene, CDR1 is SSHAT and CDR2 is FNYEAQ (reference sequence). The V end lost 5 bases, the J end lost 5 bases, and 15 bases lay between the germline ends. The CDR3 runs to 15 residues. For the CDR3, the DNA is TGTGCCAGCAGCGCCCAGCCTGGCCTAAATGAAAAACTGTTTTTT. It encodes CASSAQPGLNEKLFF.

About this clone: One end of the junction does not line up with germline, which may come from a read error. CDR3 protein: CATSQGYGYTF. The DNA for the CDR3 is TGTGCCACCAGTCAGGGGTATGGCTACACCTTC. The chain employs TRBV2 and TRBJ1-2; D may be TRBD1 (6 bases). Germline CDR1 reads SNHLY; CDR2 reads FYNNEI. The CDR3 is made up of 11 amino acids.

J is TRBJ2-3 and V is TRBV9; 8 positions agree with TRBD1. V was clipped by 0 bases and J by 5 bases; unmatched bases: 5. CDR3 length: 15 amino acids. CDR1 is SGDLS and CDR2 is YYNGEE in the germline V gene. This chain's CDR3 is CASSVEGQVLDTQYF. Here the CDR3 DNA reads TGTGCCAGCAGCGTAGAGGGACAGGTCCTAGATACGCAGTATTTT.

The rearrangement links TRBV28 to TRBJ1-4; D gene ambiguous. Trimming removed 6 bases from V and 3 bases from J, with 11 bases in between. The germline gives CDR1 MDHEN, CDR2 SYDVKM. The CDR3 has 14 residues. DNA of the CDR3: TGTGCCAGCAGGCAGTGGGCATCTAATGAAAAACTGTTTTTT. It specifies CASRQWASNEKLFF.

This chain joins TRBV11-3 and TRBJ2-1; 10 bases line up with TRBD2. The V segment lost 1 base and the J segment 5 bases; nucleotides outside the gene matches: 14. Looked up from germline, CDR1 is SGHNT and CDR2 is YENEEA. This CDR3 contains 19 residues. The CDR3: CASSLGGHLGLARHNEQFF. DNA for the CDR3: TGTGCCAGCAGCTTAGGGGGACATTTGGGACTAGCGAGACACAATGAGCAGTTCTTC.

V and J are TRBV19 and TRBJ1-5; 8 bases agree with TRBD1. The V gene's germline CDR1 is LNHDA and CDR2 SQIVND (reference sequence). The CDR3 extends over 15 amino acids. V dropped 5 bases and J dropped 4; count of bases not matched to a gene: 7. CDR3 loop: CASSAWTGRNQPQHF. For the CDR3, the DNA is TGTGCCAGTAGTGCCTGGACAGGGCGGAATCAGCCCCAGCATTTT.

The chain is built from TRBV14 and TRBJ2-6, with D hard to call. The V end lost 4 bases, the J end lost 0 bases, and 10 bases lay between the germline ends. CDR1 SGHDN and CDR2 FVKESK come from the germline V gene. CDR3 length equals 16 residues. The CDR3 DNA follows: TGTGCCAGCAGCCCTCTACTTTTCTCTGGGGCCAACGTCCTGACTTTC. This translates into CASSPLLFSGANVLTF.

The genes are TRBV10-1 and TRBJ2-5; the D gene is possibly TRBD1 (5 bases). Germline CDR1 is WNHNN and CDR2 is SYGVQD (reference sequence). CDR3 length: 14 residues. Trimming took 4 bases from V and 5 from J, leaving 14 bases between them. CDR3 nucleotide sequence: TGCGCCAGCAGTGTTAGGTCCTCAGGGGAGACCCAGTACTTC. Translated: CASSVRSSGETQYF.

The rearrangement links TRBV7-3 to TRBJ1-5, with 7 bases aligning to TRBD1. With V trimmed by 5 bases and J by 2 bases, 6 bases remained unmatched. The CDR3 loop spans 15 amino acids. Per the germline V gene, CDR1 is SGHTA and CDR2 is FQGTGA. The DNA for the CDR3 is TGTGCCAGCAGCCCAGGGGGGGGCGGCAATCAGCCCCAGCATTTT. Its translation: CASSPGGGGNQPQHF.

CDR3 in amino acids: CASSLGGAFYGYTF. DNA for the CDR3: TGTGCCAGCAGTTTGGGGGGCGCGTTTTATGGCTACACCTTC. J is TRBJ1-2 and V is TRBV27; the D gene is possibly TRBD1 (6 bases). The V gene's germline CDR1 is MNHEY and CDR2 SMNVEV (reference sequence). This CDR3 region has 14 residues. V was trimmed by 3 bases and J by 5 bases, leaving 13 bases between them.

The chain employs TRBV5-6 and TRBJ2-7; TRBD2 is a possible D gene (6 bases). V was pared by 4 bases and J by 4 bases, with 21 bases between. The germline V gene encodes CDR1 SGHDT and CDR2 YYEEEE. The CDR3 covers 16 residues. For the CDR3, the DNA is TGTGCCAGCAGCAAGGGCGTCTCCAGGGCGGGATACGAGCAGTACTTC. It yields the protein CASSKGVSRAGYEQYF.

The rearrangement uses TRBV9 and TRBJ2-2, with D uncertain. Trimming removed 0 bases from V and 2 bases from J, with 23 bases in between. CDR1 and CDR2 (germline): SGDLS, YYNGEE. This CDR3 has 20 amino acids. The CDR3 is CASSVESPSHNPHNTGELFF. CDR3 DNA: TGTGCCAGCAGCGTAGAAAGCCCCTCGCATAACCCGCATAACACCGGGGAGCTGTTTTTT.

The DNA for the CDR3 is TGTGCCAGCAGTCCACCTAGCGGGACGGTTTACGAGCAGTACTTC. This encodes CASSPPSGTVYEQYF. The chain employs TRBV28 and TRBJ2-7; 9 bases map to TRBD2. This CDR3 is built from 15 residues. V lost 5 bases to trimming and J lost 4 bases; unmatched junction nucleotides: 9. Germline V gives CDR1 MDHEN, CDR2 SYDVKM.

The chain links TRBV12-3 or TRBV12-4 to TRBJ2-7; perhaps TRBD1 as D (6 bases). Deletions cut 8 bases from V and 0 bases from J, with 11 bases between. This CDR3 is 13 amino acids long. CDR3 protein: CASRDTNSYEQYF. The CDR3 region has the DNA TGTGCCAGCCGGGACACCAACTCCTACGAGCAGTACTTC.